The source of this T cell receptor (beta chain) is a study of cytomegalovirus exposure and HLA in healthy donors (dated by TCRdb to between 2016 and 2019). As for the study more broadly: According to an earlier analysis of a few hundred of the donors, 150 million to 200 million T cells yielded some 110 million unique TCR beta sequences and less than 300 Gb of sequence data. In an earlier analysis of a few hundred of the donors, high-throughput TCR beta sequencing was used to judge whether each TCR beta V gene segment behaved as functional or pseudogenic. Along with the roughly 700-subject first cohort, a separate validation cohort of over a hundred different subjects was used. To predict cytomegalovirus infection status, the study brought together high-throughput TCR immunosequencing, statistical association of individual TCRs with disease status, and machine learning. A later analysis re-analyzed previously published TCR beta repertoires from 660 or so donors and added high-resolution HLA genotyping to study TCR occurrence patterns. Every repertoire in the discovery cohort had been generated on one and the same sequencing platform. Using immunosequencing, the study profiled T cell repertoires from fewer than 700 subjects and related those repertoires to cytomegalovirus serostatus. A later genetic analysis used genome-wide SNP genotypes for 398 of the 666 donors, treating that subset as a discovery cohort. The study was designed to test whether signatures of past pathogen exposure could be identified by cataloging public T cell receptors. In the later analysis, no new phenotypic data were used to find candidate immune exposures; instead, reliance was placed on TCR beta sequences and their occurrence across donors. Among some 400 genotyped donors of the cohort, an average of approximately 240,000 unique TCR beta nucleotide sequences was sequenced per donor, of which approximately 19% were non-productive. Roughly 5 DR-DQ haplotypes were handled as single units for association and clustering because linkage in the cohort was strong. Of the 300 to 400 genotyped donors, 65% to 90% fell in the genetic ancestry cluster associated with self-reported Caucasian donors. Donor age, sex, ethnicity and CMV serostatus were collected together with the repertoire data. An early release covering 550 to 700 HLA-typed donors comprised approximately 290 gigabases of sequencing data and 65 million to 100 million unique TCR sequences. HLA typing covered class I and class II loci at four-digit resolution. Typing coverage differed by locus: A, B, C, DRB1 and DQB1 were typed in roughly 620-630 donors, DQA1 in about 500, DPA1 in some 610, and DPB1 in 472.

The germline V gene sets CDR1 to KGHSH and CDR2 to LQKENI. The trim is 6 bases for V and 1 base for J, with a gap of 9 bases between the germline ends. Spanning cysteine to phenylalanine, the CDR3 consists of 13 amino acids. This entry keeps only the CDR3 DNA: 39 bases, framed from base 1. Points on this clone: This receptor's antigen is unknown. One base away there is no much larger clone; base qualities are not given.

The library came from the immunoSEQ multiplex PCR assay. A mixture of 60 forward primers for TCR Vbeta segments and 13 reverse primers for TCR Jbeta segments was used in the multiplex PCR. The CDR3 region of rearranged TCR beta genes was amplified from genomic DNA by a multiplex PCR assay. The amplified TCR beta libraries were sequenced on the Illumina HiSeq System as 87-base-pair reads. Processing in the source paper ran as follows. A later analysis counted around 72 million unique TCR beta chains across the 666 repertoires, and some 12 million of these chains were shared by at least two donors. Raw reads were error-corrected and collapsed into unique sequences by a nearest-neighbor algorithm in which closely related sequences were merged to remove PCR and sequencing errors. To assign V, D and J gene segments, CDR3 sequences were aligned to IMGT reference sequences. Each retained sequence needed at least a six-nucleotide match to both a V gene segment and a J gene segment. Rearrangements were called productive when the CDR3 lacked stop codons and stayed in frame with V and J; all others were non-productive. CDR3 was defined according to IMGT convention as the region running from the second conserved V-encoded cysteine to the conserved J-encoded phenylalanine. The earlier analysis of some 580 of the donors excluded any sequence lacking an unambiguous match to a single V gene segment. An earlier analysis of 587 of the donors called V segments functional above 56.7% productive rearrangements and segregating when the between-donor standard deviation exceeded 5%. To diagnose cytomegalovirus status from the catalog of TCR beta chain sequences, a statistical classification framework was built. In a later analysis, V and J genes were assigned by comparing TCR nucleotide sequences against IMGT/GENE-DB human TR gene sequences. Using the TCRdist pipeline, a later analysis assigned CDR3 sequences along with most-parsimonious VDJ recombination scenarios. In a later analysis, every TCR beta chain was defined by the combination of its CDR3 amino acid sequence and its V-gene family, and reads without a unique V-gene family were dropped. A later analysis removed nearly 600 highly shared, low-generation-probability nucleotide sequences to deal with suspected cross-contamination and a sequencing artifact. In a later analysis, a clonal expansion index for each public chain was calculated from normalized within-repertoire ranks of inferred template counts. In a later analysis, generation probabilities were computed with a VDJ recombination model fitted to out-of-frame rearrangements, and the resulting probabilities were checked against IGoR. In a later analysis, hypergeometric tests were used to score TCR-TCR, TCR-HLA and TCR-CMV co-occurrence, with a repertoire-size bias correction applied to TCR pairs. To estimate false discovery rates, a later analysis permuted the HLA or CMV assignments 20 times. In a later analysis, co-occurring TCRs were grouped using DBSCAN, with TCRdist sequence similarity added in when clustering inside HLA-allele-positive subsets. Repertoires with fewer than 30,000 or more than 120,000 public chains, plus five repertoires with anomalous nucleotide sharing, were excluded from co-occurrence clustering. TCRdb obtained this table from immuneACCESS and retained in-frame rearrangements with V and J assigned. These tables miss some clones; where compared with another copy, unresolved V genes account for less than half of the shortfall, and the remainder is unexplained. That table is the source of V, J and clone size, and D and trimming were worked out from the DNA. The sample table lists approximately 150,000 clones, about three quarters of them with a count of one. Of the sample, under 0.8% falls within the top ten clones.

The cohort comprised around 700 healthy bone marrow donors. At the time of sampling, every cohort member was nominally healthy, though immune exposures that went unrecorded were likely present. The donor tested CMV seronegative and was one of the 352 seronegative cohort members. A peripheral blood sample was provided by each donor, and peripheral blood mononuclear cells were used for TCR beta sequencing. Genomic DNA was extracted from the blood cell samples with the Qiagen DNeasy Blood Extraction Kit. Study-wide conclusions, independent of this receptor: A further reported finding was that TCR beta sequences accurately predicted the HLA-A and HLA-B alleles for most subjects in the first cohort. Compared with the approximately 720-donor mean, donors in an Asian-associated ancestry cluster had fewer N-insertions in productive TCRs, according to a later genetic analysis. Sequencing depth was assumed to be roughly uniform across donors in the presence/absence analyses, though that assumption may not hold. A later analysis found that most CMV-associated TCR beta chains appeared HLA-restricted, with HLA associations seemingly driven largely by CMV exposure. The 87-base-pair reads could not distinguish some IMGT-functional V segments, including TRBV6-2 and TRBV6-3, so those segments were excluded. In both the original and validation cohorts, the classifier was reported to diagnose cytomegalovirus status with high specificity and sensitivity. When HLA alleles, especially DR and DQ, strongly co-occurred, TCR associations were difficult to assign to individual alleles. In a later analysis, HLA-associated TCR beta chains showed more clonal expansion and lower generation probabilities than non-associated chains that were equally common. Correlated functional status among segregating V segments might be attributable to linkage disequilibrium, but an unknown experimental factor could not be ruled out. In a later analysis, several top co-occurrence clusters were reported to appear linked to parvovirus B19, influenza, CMV and Epstein-Barr virus. The study listed approximately 150 TCR beta chains as associated with cytomegalovirus. According to a later analysis, TCR association rates differed among HLA loci, with DRB1 alleles showing the most associated TCRs and HLA-C alleles showing the fewest. This cohort had only TCR beta chains sequenced, and the lack of alpha or paired-chain data limited which features could be detected. In a later genetic analysis, a missense DCLRE1C variant was associated with V-gene and J-gene trimming of TCR beta chains, and the association was replicated in an independent cohort. It was suggested by the authors that the approach could potentially be generalized to other disease states and immunological phenotypes. Because HLA typing was unavailable for some donors at each locus, only the typed subset was used in association tests. In an earlier analysis of approximately 590 of the donors, most TCR beta V segments appeared in productive rearrangements about 90% or about 30% of the time, broadly matching IMGT annotations. Approximately 16 rarely observed V segments, including chromosome 9 orphons, were excluded from the earlier analysis of about 500 of the donors because counts were too low. A group of highly shared sequence variants was considered likely to be a technical artifact of the sequencing pipeline. The only immune exposure information available for the cohort was CMV serostatus. In a later analysis, over 15,000 TCR beta sequences were associated with specific HLA alleles at a false discovery rate of 0.05. Three of the identified cytomegalovirus-associated TCR beta chains were confirmed in vitro to be specific for cytomegalovirus antigens. While some public TCRs were present in many individuals, most TCR sequences turned up only very rarely across donors.

Sequences were obtained from PBMCs. In this chain, TRBV18 is recombined with TRBJ1-1, with TRBD1 as a weak D call on 6 bases. The clonotype originates from a male donor in good health and CMV-seronegative. The DNA sequence is given as TGTGCCAGCTCGTCGGGACAGAACACTGAAGCTTTCTTT. Its protein is CASSSGQNTEAFF.